This TCR beta chain was obtained from a study of blood T cell repertoires in COVID-19. Study background: Sites in the United States, Italy and Spain provided acute and convalescent COVID-19 samples. T cells, B-cell-depleted T cells, or PBMCs supplied cDNA or gDNA.

Data came from immunoSEQ multiplex PCR; TCRdb stores just in-frame clones and leaves some out. Here the sample spans 300,000 to 350,000 clones, over 75% being singletons. Deletions cut 0 bases from V and 4 bases from J, with 16 bases between. Germline V gene data show CDR1 as SGHRS and CDR2 as YFSETQ. The CDR3 loop spans 16 amino acids. Sequenced sample: PBMCs or T cells enriched from blood (not recorded which). V gene TRBV5-1 combines with J gene TRBJ1-1; perhaps TRBD1 as D (6 bases). The clonotype originates from a man aged 25 to 40 who had recovered from COVID-19. The CDR3 protein is CASSLVARRGSTEAFF. DNA of the CDR3: TGCGCCAGCAGCTTGGTTGCACGCAGGGGCAGCACTGAAGCTTTCTTT.